This T cell receptor beta chain is from a study of control samples from healthy donors and cancer patients. Germline V lookup: CDR1 MNHEY, CDR2 SVGAGI. V was pared by 0 bases and J by 4 bases, with 10 bases between. This CDR3 has 15 amino acids. The data were produced by immunoSEQ multiplex PCR, yet TCRdb's version contains in-frame clones alone and is incomplete. The sample includes some 96,000 clones, 93% of them seen just once. The chain is built from TRBV6-5 and TRBJ1-5; the D is unclear. The sequencing input was blood. The receptor comes from a man younger than 35 in good health. The CDR3 reads CASSYSPTGNQPQHF. In nucleotides, the CDR3 is TGTGCCAGCAGTTACTCCCCCACGGGGAATCAGCCCCAGCATTTT.